These 7 T cell receptor beta chains originate from one sample sequenced in a study of T cell repertoires in cytomegalovirus infection. Their antigens are not known. TCRdb called the reads again in MiXCR, with one record for every CDR3 protein. The table records approximately 990,000 distinct CDR3 sequences, about a third of them present only once. This specimen was cultured CD8+ T cells from PBMCs, taken from culture after CMV antigen stimulation. The receptor set was obtained from a human donor in good health (CMV status not recorded). Some clones in this sample may be carry-over from other donors' samples.

The sample holds a few counts of this clonotype. The chain joins TRBV12-3 or TRBV12-4 to TRBJ2-5, with D unresolved. CDR3 length: 17 residues. Trimming stripped 3 bases from V and 4 bases from J, with 21 bases between. The CDR3 loop reads CASSFHLSWEGGETQYF. CDR3 DNA: TGTGCCAGCAGTTTTCACCTGTCCTGGGAAGGCGGAGAGACCCAGTACTTC.

This clonotype has just a few counts. The rearrangement links TRBV18 to TRBJ2-3; D is uncertain. This CDR3 is 15 amino acids long. The V end lost 2 bases, the J end lost 1 base, and 10 bases lay between the germline ends. Looked up from germline, CDR1 is KGHSH and CDR2 is LQKENI. This CDR3 is CASSPEIRGTDTQYF. CDR3 nucleotides: TGTGCCAGCTCACCAGAAATTCGGGGCACAGATACGCAGTATTTT.

The table lists this clonotype with a few counts. The V call is TRBV7-9, the J call TRBJ2-7; D call uncertain. The V gene's germline CDR1 is SEHNR and CDR2 FQNEAQ (reference sequence). Trimming removed 4 bases from V and 0 bases from J, with 10 bases in between. The CDR3 length is 14 residues. CDR3 DNA: TGTGCCAGCAGCTCCGCCGGACCCTCCTACGAGCAGTACGTC. It codes for CASSSAGPSYEQYV.

V and J are TRBV5-5 and TRBJ2-2; D is uncertain. Germline values: CDR1 SGHKS, CDR2 YYEKEE (reference sequence). This CDR3 is built from 16 residues. Trimming left V 4 bases short and J 6 bases short, with 19 bases between. The CDR3: CASSPGIMARAGELFF. In DNA, the CDR3 is TGTGCCAGCAGCCCCGGCATTATGGCCCGAGCCGGGGAGCTGTTTTTT.

There are many counts of this clonotype. The chain has TRBV7-6 and TRBJ2-6, with no clear D. V gave up 3 bases and J gave up 1 base, with 19 bases separating them. This CDR3 spans 19 amino acids. CDR1 and CDR2 from the germline V gene are SGHVS and FNYEAQ. As DNA, the CDR3 is TGTGCCAGCAGCTTTCCGAAATCAGCTTCCCGGTCTGGGGCCAACGTCCTGACTTTC. Its protein is CASSFPKSASRSGANVLTF.

With regard to this clonotype: A read error may be the cause here, since a much bigger clone is one base away. No conserved phenylalanine or tryptophan is present at the end of the CDR3, so a read error is the likely explanation. The chain recombines TRBV6-2 or TRBV6-3 with TRBJ1-2; D possibly corresponds to TRBD1 (5 bases). Trimming shortened V by 4 bases and J by 0 bases, and 15 bases separated the two germline ends. The germline gives CDR1 MNHEY, CDR2 SVGEGT. This CDR3 is 16 amino acids long. CDR3 DNA sequence: TGTGCCAGCAGTTTTCTCCGGCAGGGTTCTAACTATGGCTACACCTCC. Amino acids: CASSFLRQGSNYGYTS.

The sample holds many counts of this clonotype. The chain joins TRBV7-8 to TRBJ1-1; 8 bases agree with TRBD1. Germline CDR1 reads SGHVS; CDR2 reads FQNEAQ. The trim removed 5 bases at V and 7 bases at J, leaving 15 bases unmatched. The CDR3 extends over 16 amino acids. This CDR3 reads CASSGGGTGARGEAFF. CDR3 bases: TGTGCCAGCAGCGGAGGGGGGACAGGAGCTCGCGGTGAAGCTTTCTTT. Variable domain in full (rest from reference TRBV7-8 and TRBJ1-1): GAGVSQSPRYKVAKRGQDVALRCDPISGHVSLFWYQQALGQGPEFLTYFQNEAQLDKSGLPSDRFFAERPEGSVSTLKIQRTQQEDSAVYLCASSGGGTGARGEAFFGQGTRLTVV.